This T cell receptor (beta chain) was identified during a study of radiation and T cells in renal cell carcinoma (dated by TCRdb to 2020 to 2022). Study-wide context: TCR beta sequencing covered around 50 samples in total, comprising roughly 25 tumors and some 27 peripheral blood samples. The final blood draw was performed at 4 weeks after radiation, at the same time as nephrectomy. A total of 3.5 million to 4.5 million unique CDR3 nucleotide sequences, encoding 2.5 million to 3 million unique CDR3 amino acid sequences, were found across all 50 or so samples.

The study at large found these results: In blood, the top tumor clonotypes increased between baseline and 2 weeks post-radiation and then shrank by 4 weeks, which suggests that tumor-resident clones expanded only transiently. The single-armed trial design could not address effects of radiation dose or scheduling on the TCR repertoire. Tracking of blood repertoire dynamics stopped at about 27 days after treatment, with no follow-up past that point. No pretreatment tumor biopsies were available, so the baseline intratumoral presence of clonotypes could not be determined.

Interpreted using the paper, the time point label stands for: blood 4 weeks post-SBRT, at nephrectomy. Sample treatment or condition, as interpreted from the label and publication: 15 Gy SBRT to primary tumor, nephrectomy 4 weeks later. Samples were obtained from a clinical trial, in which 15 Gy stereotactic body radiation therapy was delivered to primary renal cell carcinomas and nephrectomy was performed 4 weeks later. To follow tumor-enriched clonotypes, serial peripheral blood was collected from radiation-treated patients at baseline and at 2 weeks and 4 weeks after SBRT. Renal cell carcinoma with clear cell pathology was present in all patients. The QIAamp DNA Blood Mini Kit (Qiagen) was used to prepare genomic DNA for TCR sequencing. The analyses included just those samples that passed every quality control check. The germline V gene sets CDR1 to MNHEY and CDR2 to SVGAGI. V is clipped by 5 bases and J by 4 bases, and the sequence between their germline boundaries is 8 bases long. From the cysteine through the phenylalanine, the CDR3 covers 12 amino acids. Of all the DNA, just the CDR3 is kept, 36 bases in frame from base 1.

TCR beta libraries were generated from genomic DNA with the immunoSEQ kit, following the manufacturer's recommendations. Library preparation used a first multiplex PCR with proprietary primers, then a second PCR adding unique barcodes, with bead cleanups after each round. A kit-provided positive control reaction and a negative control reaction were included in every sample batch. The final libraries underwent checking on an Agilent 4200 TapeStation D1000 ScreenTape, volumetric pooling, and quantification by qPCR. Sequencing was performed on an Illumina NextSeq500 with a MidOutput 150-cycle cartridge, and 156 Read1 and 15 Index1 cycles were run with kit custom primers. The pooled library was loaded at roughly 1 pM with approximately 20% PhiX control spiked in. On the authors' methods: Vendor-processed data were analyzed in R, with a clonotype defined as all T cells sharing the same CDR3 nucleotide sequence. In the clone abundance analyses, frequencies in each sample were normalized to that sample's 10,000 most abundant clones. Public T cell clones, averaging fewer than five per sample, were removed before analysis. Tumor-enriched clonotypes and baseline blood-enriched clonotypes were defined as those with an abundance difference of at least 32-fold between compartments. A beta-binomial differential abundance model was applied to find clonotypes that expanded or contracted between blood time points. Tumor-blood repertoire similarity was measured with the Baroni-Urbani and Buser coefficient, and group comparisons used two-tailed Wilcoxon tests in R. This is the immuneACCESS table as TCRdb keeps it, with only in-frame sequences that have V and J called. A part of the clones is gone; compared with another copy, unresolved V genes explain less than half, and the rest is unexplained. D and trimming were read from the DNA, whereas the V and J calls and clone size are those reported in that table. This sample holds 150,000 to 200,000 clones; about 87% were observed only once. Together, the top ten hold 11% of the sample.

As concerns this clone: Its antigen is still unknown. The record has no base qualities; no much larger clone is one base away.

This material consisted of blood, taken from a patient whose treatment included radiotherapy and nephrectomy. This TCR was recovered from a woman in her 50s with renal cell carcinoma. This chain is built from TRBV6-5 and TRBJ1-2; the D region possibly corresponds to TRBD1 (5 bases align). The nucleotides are TGTGCCAGCAGTCGGGGGGGCTATGGCTACACCTTC. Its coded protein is CASSRGGYGYTF.